This T cell receptor beta chain was recovered during a study of shared clonotypes between healthy human individuals. In germline, CDR1 is MNHEY, CDR2 SMNVEV (reference sequence). The length of the CDR3 is 16 residues. Trimming took 5 bases from V and 4 from J, leaving 21 bases between them. Using immunoSEQ multiplex PCR, the repertoire was profiled, and TCRdb retains in-frame clones only, with some absent. The table records under 550,000 clones, about 95% of them present only once. Input material: naive CD4+ T cells sorted from blood. Subset given: CD45RA+ positively selected. The chain joins TRBV27 to TRBJ2-7, with TRBD1 as a possible D gene (6 bases). The source is a woman aged 25 to 45 in good health. CDR3 protein: CASSLGALGASYEQYF. As DNA, the CDR3 is TGTGCCAGCAGTCTGGGGGCCTTGGGGGCGTCATACGAGCAGTACTTC.